This T cell receptor (beta chain) was sequenced for a study of cytomegalovirus exposure and HLA in healthy donors. As concerns this clone: The antigen remains unidentified.

The length of the CDR3 is 15 residues. V lost 0 bases and J 8 bases, leaving 13 bases between the germline ends. Germline V gene sequence: CDR1 MRHNA, CDR2 SNTAGT. Samples came from healthy bone marrow donors. PCR used 60 Vbeta primers and 13 Jbeta primers. Clones were sequenced by immunoSEQ multiplex PCR, and TCRdb holds only the in-frame ones, with some missing. The sample gives roughly 180,000 clones, around three quarters of which show up once; 1.9% is in the top ten. Study results and caveats: Roughly uniform depth of sequencing across donors was assumed in presence/absence analyses. Sequencing probably produced one cluster of sequence variants that were highly shared. The authors later found most CMV-associated TCR beta chains appeared HLA-restricted.

The chain is built from TRBV6-4 and TRBJ1-4; possible D gene TRBD1, 6 bases. This TCR came from a woman in her 30s in good health and CMV-seronegative. The sample was PBMCs. CDR3 loop: CASSDSGGLREKLFF. The DNA of the CDR3 is TGTGCCAGCAGTGACTCCGGGGGGCTGAGGGAAAAACTGTTTTTT.